This TCR beta chain was observed in a study of blood T cell repertoires in COVID-19. The wider study: Sites across the United States, Italy and Spain contributed samples from acute and convalescent COVID-19. T cells, B-cell-depleted T cells, or PBMCs provided the cDNA or gDNA that served as material.

In the original processing: The assay estimated nucleated cells by amplifying reference gene primers. Assay: immunoSEQ multiplex PCR; the TCRdb copy retains only in-frame clones and omits some. V, J and clone size derive from that table, while D and trimming were established from the DNA sequence. The top ten hold around a quarter of the sample, which has roughly 80,000 clones, around 86% seen once. V was clipped by 5 bases and J by 6 bases, with 10 bases between them. The V gene's germline CDR1 is SGHTA and CDR2 FQGTGA. The CDR3 length is 13 residues. The receptor comes from a human donor in a cohort sampled during active COVID-19. The material sequenced was peripheral blood. This chain links TRBV7-3 with TRBJ2-2, with a possible D match to TRBD1 (6 bases). The CDR3 sequence is CASSKYRAGELFF. The CDR3 DNA follows: TGTGCCAGCAGCAAATACAGGGCCGGGGAGCTGTTTTTT.